This T cell receptor (beta chain) was sequenced in a study of blood T cells in healthy people across ages. Whole-study findings and limits: A greater number of naive CD4+ cells and higher diversity distinguished long-lived donors from aged donors. Reliance upon unsorted PBMCs precluded definitive naive versus antigen-experienced comparison. The study found TCR beta diversity correlated strongly with naive T cell percentage.

From germline, CDR1 is SQVTM and CDR2 ANQGSEA. The V and J ends lost 4 bases and 0 bases respectively, with 7 bases between them. The CDR3 is 12 residues long. Points on this clonotype: Its antigen is not identified.

Then a second PCR, running roughly 7 to 11 cycles, was carried out with a sample-barcoded 5' primer and a J-beta primer mix. MiXCR, run by TCRdb on the 5' RACE reads, gives a single entry per CDR3 protein. Of around 1,000,000 distinct CDR3 sequences detected, approximately 25% appear once; the ten largest clones hold approximately 0.79%. These data are also associated with another study on T cells of mothers and their children.

Sequencing was carried out using blood. The chain couples TRBV29-1 to TRBJ2-7, with D perhaps being TRBD1 or TRBD2 (5 bases each). This clonotype was obtained from a girl aged 2 to 9 in good health. As DNA, the CDR3 is TGCAGCGTTGGAGGGGCCTCCTACGAGCAGTACTTC. It translates to CSVGGASYEQYF.